One sample yielded the 23 T cell receptor beta chains listed below, sequenced in a study of high-grade serous ovarian cancer treatment subgroups. The tumor samples were collected prior to definitive surgery or chemotherapy. Clones were read by immunoSEQ multiplex PCR, and TCRdb kept only the in-frame ones, dropping some. The sample comprises around 9,000 clones, about nine tenths of which are singletons, and about 1.5% rests with the top ten. Sequencing was carried out using tumor tissue. All receptors derive from a human donor with high-grade serous ovarian cancer.

This chain connects TRBV28 to TRBJ1-1; maybe TRBD1 (5 bases). With 4 bases removed from V and 1 base from J, the gap between germline ends came to 10 bases. The CDR3 runs 14 residues. CDR1 is MDHEN, CDR2 SYDVKM, per germline. The CDR3 protein is CASSSGGGNTEAFF. The CDR3 DNA follows: TGTGCCAGCAGTTCGGGGGGAGGGAACACTGAAGCTTTCTTT.

The rearrangement uses TRBV11-1 and TRBJ2-7; D is possibly TRBD1 (6 bases). Trimming pared 6 bases from V and 0 bases from J, leaving 9 bases between. Germline CDR1 is SGHAT and CDR2 is FQDESV (reference sequence). The CDR3 has 13 residues. The CDR3 DNA sequence: TGTGCCAGCAGGGGGACACACTCCTACGAGCAGTACTTC. Protein: CASRGTHSYEQYF. Full variable domain (remainder filled in from reference TRBV11-1 and TRBJ2-7): EAEVAQSPRYKITEKSQAVAFWCDPISGHATLYWYRQILGQGPELLVQFQDESVVDDSQLPKDRFSAERLKGVDSTLKIQPAELGDSAMYLCASRGTHSYEQYFGPGTRLTVT.

The chain links TRBV21-1 to TRBJ2-3; the table names TRBD1, a call not compared with the DNA. TRBV21-1 is a pseudogene locus. This CDR3 is built from 15 residues. CDR3 residues: CASSKRSQATDTQYF. The CDR3 bases are TGTGCCAGCAGCAAGCGATCACAGGCCACAGATACGCAGTATTTT.

The chain links TRBV7-2 to TRBJ2-7, with 7 bases identical to TRBD2. V shed 5 bases and J 4 bases; nucleotides not matched to a gene: 8. The CDR3 totals 14 residues. In germline, CDR1 is SGHTA, CDR2 FQGNSA. CDR3 residues: CASSTGAGVYEQYF. DNA of the CDR3: TGTGCCAGCAGCACTGGTGCGGGAGTTTACGAGCAGTACTTC.

The V gene is TRBV6-5, the J gene TRBJ1-5; D gene unclear. The CDR3 is 15 residues long. V was cut by 2 bases and J by 6 bases, with 14 bases left in between. Germline CDR1 and CDR2: MNHEY and SVGAGI. CDR3 protein: CASSYDRLGSQPQHF. In nucleotides, the CDR3 is TGTGCCAGCAGTTACGACCGCCTTGGGAGTCAGCCCCAGCATTTT.

V is TRBV28 and J is TRBJ1-2; unclear D gene. Germline CDR1 and CDR2: MDHEN and SYDVKM. The CDR3 runs 12 residues. V was shortened by 3 bases and J by 7 bases, with 9 bases between the two germline ends. In nucleotides, the CDR3 is TGTGCCAGCAGTTTTCGCTCTAGTGGCTACACCTTC. Translating gives CASSFRSSGYTF.

The genes are TRBV10-3 and TRBJ1-6; 8 bases are a match to TRBD1. The germline gives CDR1 ENHRY, CDR2 SYGVKD. J was trimmed by 9 bases and V by 6 bases; bases with no gene match: 7. This CDR3 is 14 amino acids long. CDR3 nucleotide sequence: TGTGCCATCAGCGCCTCGGGACAGGCTTCACCCCTCCACTTT. This encodes CAISASGQASPLHF.

The chain uses TRBV6-4 and TRBJ2-1; TRBD1 matches 7 bases. This CDR3 has 14 amino acids. With 5 bases clipped from V and 6 bases from J, the junction kept 7 bases outside the gene matches. Germline loops: CDR1 MRHNA, CDR2 SNTAGT. The CDR3 reads CASSTTGDLNEQFF. For the CDR3, the DNA is TGTGCCAGCAGTACCACAGGGGACCTCAATGAGCAGTTCTTC.

Turning to this clone: This CDR3 is missing its conserved last phenylalanine or tryptophan, likely due to a read error. No DNA is shown, since the ends of the CDR3 on it are uncertain; the CDR3 is the one TCRdb lists. This chain joins TRBV5-5 and TRBJ2-7; TRBD1, the D gene given by the table, was not confirmed from the DNA. The CDR3 region is 13 residues in length, termini included. CDR1 and CDR2 (germline): SGHKS, YYEKEE (reference sequence). The CDR3: CASSLVGAAGMGL.

V is TRBV4-1 and J is TRBJ1-4, with TRBD1 matching over 7 bases. CDR3 size: 15 residues. The V segment lost 3 bases and the J segment 7 bases; nucleotides outside the gene matches: 8. Germline loops: CDR1 MGHRA, CDR2 YSYEKL. This CDR3 reads CASSHTRGTVEKLFF. CDR3 coding DNA: TGCGCCAGCAGCCATACAAGAGGGACAGTTGAAAAACTGTTTTTT.

This clone was counted only a few times. The chain recombines TRBV19 with TRBJ1-2, with no clear D. The V gene lost 7 bases and the J gene lost 8 bases, with 23 bases spanning the gap. The germline CDR1 and CDR2 sequences are LNHDA and SQIVND (reference sequence). The CDR3 runs 15 residues. CDR3 loop: CASTFGQKEVWGYTF. The CDR3 nucleotides read TGTGCCAGTACCTTCGGTCAGAAGGAGGTTTGGGGCTACACCTTC. The variable domain in full, completed from reference TRBV19 and TRBJ1-2, reads DGGITQSPKYLFRKEGQNVTLSCEQNLNHDAMYWYRQDPGQGLRLIYYSQIVNDFQKGDIAEGYSVSREKKESFPLTVTSAQKNPTAFYLCASTFGQKEVWGYTFGSGTRLTVV.

J is TRBJ2-5 and V is TRBV6-4; 9 bases are a match to TRBD2. The J call may be wrong; the DNA end is better matched by TRBJ2-7. This CDR3 has 14 amino acids. CDR1 MRHNA and CDR2 SNTAGT come from the germline V gene. Here the CDR3 DNA reads TGTGCCAGCAAGGGGGAGACTAGCGGCTACGAGCAGTACTTC. As protein: CASKGETSGYEQYF.

The chain uses TRBV6-5 and TRBJ1-5; D is perhaps TRBD1 (5 bases). The CDR3 contains 15 residues. Germline lookup yields CDR1 MNHEY and CDR2 SVGAGI. With 5 bases removed from V and 4 bases from J, the gap between germline ends came to 15 bases. The CDR3 DNA reads TGTGCCAGCAGTAAAACCGGGACGGGTAATCAGCCCCAGCATTTT. This gives the protein CASSKTGTGNQPQHF.

The chain is built from TRBV27 and TRBJ2-7, with 8 bases lining up with TRBD1. The germline gives CDR1 MNHEY, CDR2 SMNVEV (reference sequence). The CDR3 is 13 amino acids. V shed 6 bases and J 5 bases; nucleotides not matched to a gene: 6. The CDR3 here is CASRIGQGNEQYF. The CDR3 coding sequence is TGTGCCAGCAGGATCGGACAGGGAAACGAGCAGTACTTC.

The V call is TRBV27, the J call TRBJ2-6; D remains unclear. CDR3 length equals 20 residues. V was cut by 4 bases and J by 0 bases, with 22 bases left in between. Germline CDR1 MNHEY, CDR2 SMNVEV (reference sequence). The chain's CDR3 is CASSCRPGKGGISGANVLTF. The CDR3 DNA reads TGTGCCAGCAGTTGTAGGCCAGGAAAGGGCGGAATCTCTGGGGCCAACGTCCTGACTTTC.

Here the CDR3 DNA reads TGCAGTGTCGGTGGGGACGGGGGGTTTTTT. It specifies CSVGGDGGFF. This chain uses TRBV20-1 with TRBJ1-4; D possibly corresponds to TRBD1 (5 bases). V was pared by 7 bases and J by 16 bases, with 16 bases between. Germline V gene sequence: CDR1 DFQATT, CDR2 SNEGSKA (reference sequence). The CDR3 is made up of 10 amino acids.

This clone was recorded only once. The chain employs TRBV7-6 and TRBJ1-2; no definite D call. This CDR3 spans 13 amino acids. V lost 3 bases and J 2 bases, leaving 7 bases between the germline ends. Germline V gives CDR1 SGHVS, CDR2 FNYEAQ. CDR3 coding DNA: TGTGCCAGCAGCTTTGACGTAAACTATGGCTACACCTTC. Encoded protein: CASSFDVNYGYTF.

The V and J genes are TRBV2 and TRBJ2-3; either TRBD1 or TRBD2 may supply D (5 bases each). CDR1 is SNHLY and CDR2 is FYNNEI in the germline V gene. Trimming took off 11 bases at V and 0 bases at J, with 15 bases between the two ends. This CDR3 region has 14 residues. In nucleotides, the CDR3 is TGTGCCTCCCGACTTGAGGGGAGCACAGATACGCAGTATTTT. Its protein product is CASRLEGSTDTQYF.

There are a few counts of this clone. The chain links TRBV7-9 to TRBJ1-5; D is undetermined. V shed 2 bases and J shed 3 bases, with 8 bases lying between them. This CDR3 has 14 residues. Germline assignment: CDR1 SEHNR and CDR2 FQNEAQ (reference sequence). CDR3 nucleotide sequence: TGTGCCAGCAGCTTATCGGTCTCCAATCAGCCCCAGCATTTT. It yields the protein CASSLSVSNQPQHF.

The count of this clone is one. The chain employs TRBV19 and TRBJ2-3, with a possible D match to TRBD2 (5 bases). From germline, CDR1 is LNHDA and CDR2 SQIVND (reference sequence). The CDR3 is 15 amino acids. V dropped 11 bases and J dropped 0 bases, with 18 bases sitting between them. CDR3 sequence: CAASGASRSTDTQYF. Here the CDR3 DNA reads TGTGCCGCCAGCGGAGCTAGTCGAAGCACAGATACGCAGTATTTT.

The chain uses TRBV7-2 and TRBJ1-2, with D unclear. Germline values: CDR1 SGHTA, CDR2 FQGNSA. The germline V and J ends were trimmed by 6 bases and 0 bases, with 14 bases remaining between them. There are 15 residues in the CDR3. In nucleotides, the CDR3 is TGTGCCAGCAGTTGGGCGGGCGGTTCTAACTATGGCTACACCTTC. Residues: CASSWAGGSNYGYTF.

The chain couples TRBV6-4 to TRBJ2-7; the match to TRBD1 covers 10 bases. In germline, CDR1 is MRHNA, CDR2 SNTAGT. The CDR3 loop spans 16 amino acids. V dropped 0 bases and J dropped 0; count of bases not matched to a gene: 2. The CDR3, as DNA: TGTGCCAGCAGTGACTCGGGACAGGGGATCTCCTACGAGCAGTACTTC. As protein: CASSDSGQGISYEQYF.

V is TRBV7-2 and J is TRBJ2-7, with D tentatively TRBD1 (6 bases). This CDR3 has 15 amino acids. The germline V and J ends were trimmed by 4 bases and 3 bases, with 16 bases remaining between them. Germline V gene data show CDR1 as SGHTA and CDR2 as FQGNSA. CDR3 protein: CASSYPGTRNYEQYF. DNA of the CDR3: TGTGCCAGCAGCTACCCCGGGACAAGAAACTACGAGCAGTACTTC. The full variable domain, with the rest looked up from reference TRBV7-2 and TRBJ2-7, is GAGVSQSPSNKVTEKGKDVELRCDPISGHTALYWYRQSLGQGLEFLIYFQGNSAPDKSGLPSDRFSAERTGGSVSTLTIQRTQQEDSAVYLCASSYPGTRNYEQYFGPGTRLTVT.